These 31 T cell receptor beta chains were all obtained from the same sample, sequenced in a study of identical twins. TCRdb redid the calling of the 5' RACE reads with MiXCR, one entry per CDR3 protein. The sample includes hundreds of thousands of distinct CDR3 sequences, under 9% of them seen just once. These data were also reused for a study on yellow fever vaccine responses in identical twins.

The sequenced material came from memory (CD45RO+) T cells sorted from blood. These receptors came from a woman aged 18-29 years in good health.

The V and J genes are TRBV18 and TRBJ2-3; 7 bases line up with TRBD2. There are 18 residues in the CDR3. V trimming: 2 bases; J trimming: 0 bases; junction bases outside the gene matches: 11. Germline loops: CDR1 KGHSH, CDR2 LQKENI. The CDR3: CASSPVRISGPSTDTQYF. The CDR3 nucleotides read TGTGCCAGCTCACCAGTTCGGATTAGCGGGCCTAGCACAGATACGCAGTATTTT.

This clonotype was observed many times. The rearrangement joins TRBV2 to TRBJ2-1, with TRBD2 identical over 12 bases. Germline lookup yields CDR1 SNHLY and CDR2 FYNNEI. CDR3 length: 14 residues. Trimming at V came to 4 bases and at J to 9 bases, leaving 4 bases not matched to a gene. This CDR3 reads CASSGTSGNPEQFF. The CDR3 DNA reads TGTGCCAGCAGTGGGACTAGCGGGAATCCTGAGCAGTTCTTC.

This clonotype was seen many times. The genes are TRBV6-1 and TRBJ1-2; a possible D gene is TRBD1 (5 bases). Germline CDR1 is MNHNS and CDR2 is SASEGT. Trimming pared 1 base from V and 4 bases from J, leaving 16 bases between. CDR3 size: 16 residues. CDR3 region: CASSEEAGTPSYGYTF. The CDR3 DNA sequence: TGTGCCAGCAGTGAAGAAGCGGGGACTCCAAGCTATGGCTACACCTTC.

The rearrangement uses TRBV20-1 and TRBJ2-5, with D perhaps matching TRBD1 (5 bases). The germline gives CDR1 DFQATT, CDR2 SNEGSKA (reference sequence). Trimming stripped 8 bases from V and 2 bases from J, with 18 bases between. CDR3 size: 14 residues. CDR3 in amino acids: CSTPSQGRQETQYF. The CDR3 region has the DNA TGCAGTACCCCATCGCAGGGTAGACAAGAGACCCAGTACTTC.

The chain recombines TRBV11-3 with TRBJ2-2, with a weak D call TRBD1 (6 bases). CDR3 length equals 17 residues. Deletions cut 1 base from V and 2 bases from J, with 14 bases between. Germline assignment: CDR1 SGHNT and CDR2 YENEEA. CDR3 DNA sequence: TGTGCCAGCAGCTTAGGCCGACAGGATCTCAACACCGGGGAGCTGTTTTTT. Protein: CASSLGRQDLNTGELFF. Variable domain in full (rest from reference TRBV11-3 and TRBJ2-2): EAGVVQSPRYKIIEKKQPVAFWCNPISGHNTLYWYLQNLGQGPELLIRYENEEAVDDSQLPKDRFSAERLKGVDSTLKIQPAELGDSAVYLCASSLGRQDLNTGELFFGEGSRLTVL.

In DNA, the CDR3 is TGTGCCAGCAGCTTAGTCAGGGAGGGGAAACAGCCCCAGCATTTT. Its translation: CASSLVREGKQPQHF. The genes are TRBV7-2 and TRBJ1-5; D perhaps matches TRBD1 (5 bases). The germline V and J ends were trimmed by 1 base and 7 bases, with 14 bases remaining between them. The CDR3 spans 15 residues. The germline CDR1 and CDR2 sequences are SGHTA and FQGNSA.

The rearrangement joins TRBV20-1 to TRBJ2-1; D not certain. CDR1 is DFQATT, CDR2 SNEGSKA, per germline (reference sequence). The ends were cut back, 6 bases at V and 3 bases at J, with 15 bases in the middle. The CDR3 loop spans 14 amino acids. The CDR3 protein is CSARPGLFYNEQFF. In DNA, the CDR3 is TGCAGTGCGCGCCCCGGATTATTCTACAATGAGCAGTTCTTC.

CDR3 in DNA: TGCGCCAGCAGCTTGGCAATTGGAGCGGGGGGGCCTGGGTTGTTCTTC. This sequence encodes CASSLAIGAGGPGLFF. This sequence joins TRBV5-1 and TRBJ2-1, with TRBD2 identical over 10 bases. J was trimmed by 15 bases and V by 0 bases; bases with no gene match: 15. CDR1 and CDR2 from the germline V gene are SGHRS and YFSETQ. The CDR3 is made up of 16 amino acids.

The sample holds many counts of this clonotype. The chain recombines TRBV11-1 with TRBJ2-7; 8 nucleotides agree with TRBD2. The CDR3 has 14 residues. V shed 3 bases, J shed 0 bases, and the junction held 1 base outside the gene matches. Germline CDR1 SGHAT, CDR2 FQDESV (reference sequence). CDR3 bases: TGTGCCAGCAGCTTGGGACTAGTCTCCTACGAGCAGTACTTC. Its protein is CASSLGLVSYEQYF. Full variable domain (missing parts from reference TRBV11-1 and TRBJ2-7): EAEVAQSPRYKITEKSQAVAFWCDPISGHATLYWYRQILGQGPELLVQFQDESVVDDSQLPKDRFSAERLKGVDSTLKIQPAELGDSAMYLCASSLGLVSYEQYFGPGTRLTVT.

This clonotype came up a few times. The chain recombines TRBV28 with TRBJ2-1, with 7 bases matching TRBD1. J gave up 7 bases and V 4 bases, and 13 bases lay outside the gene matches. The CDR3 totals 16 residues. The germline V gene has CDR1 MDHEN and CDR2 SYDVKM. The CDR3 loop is CASSWDGTASWNEQFF. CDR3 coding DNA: TGTGCCAGCAGTTGGGATGGGACAGCCTCCTGGAATGAGCAGTTCTTC.

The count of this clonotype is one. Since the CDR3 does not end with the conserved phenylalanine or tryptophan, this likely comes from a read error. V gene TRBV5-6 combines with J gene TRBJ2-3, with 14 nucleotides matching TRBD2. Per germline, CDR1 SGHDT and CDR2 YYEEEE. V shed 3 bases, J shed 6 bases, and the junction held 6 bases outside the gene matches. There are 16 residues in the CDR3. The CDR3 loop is CASSSTSGRAGDTQYY. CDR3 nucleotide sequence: TGTGCCAGCAGCTCGACTAGCGGGAGGGCGGGTGATACGCAGTATTAT.

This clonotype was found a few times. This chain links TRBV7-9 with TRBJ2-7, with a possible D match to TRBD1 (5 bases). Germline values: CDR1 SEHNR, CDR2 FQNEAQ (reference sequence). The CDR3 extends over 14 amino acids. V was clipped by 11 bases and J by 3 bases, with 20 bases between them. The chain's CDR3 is CAGMGRIRRYEQYF. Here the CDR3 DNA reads TGTGCCGGGATGGGGCGAATTAGACGCTACGAGCAGTACTTC.

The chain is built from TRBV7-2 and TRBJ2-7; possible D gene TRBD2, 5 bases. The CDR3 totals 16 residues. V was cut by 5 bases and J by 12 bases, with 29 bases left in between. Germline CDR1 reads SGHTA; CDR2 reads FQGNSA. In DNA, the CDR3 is TGTGCCAGCAGCCAACGGGGAAGAGGTGCCGAAGTCTCCCTGTACTTC. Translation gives CASSQRGRGAEVSLYF.

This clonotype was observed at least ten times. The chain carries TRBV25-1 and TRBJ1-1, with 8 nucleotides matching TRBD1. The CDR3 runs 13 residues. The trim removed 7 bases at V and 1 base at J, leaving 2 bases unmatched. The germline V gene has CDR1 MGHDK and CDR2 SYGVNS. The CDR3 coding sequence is TGTGCCAGCAAGGGACAGGCGAACACTGAAGCTTTCTTT. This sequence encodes CASKGQANTEAFF. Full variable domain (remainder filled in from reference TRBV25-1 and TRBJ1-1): EADIYQTPRYLVIGTGKKITLECSQTMGHDKMYWYQQDPGMELHLIHYSYGVNSTEKGDLSSESTVSRIRTEHFPLTLESARPSHTSQYLCASKGQANTEAFFGQGTRLTVV.

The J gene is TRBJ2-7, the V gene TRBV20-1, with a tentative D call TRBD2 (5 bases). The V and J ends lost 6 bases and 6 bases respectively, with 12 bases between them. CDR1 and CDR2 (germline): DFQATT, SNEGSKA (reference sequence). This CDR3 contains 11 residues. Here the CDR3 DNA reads TGCAGTGCAAACTCCCGGGGCGAGCAGTACTTC. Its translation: CSANSRGEQYF.

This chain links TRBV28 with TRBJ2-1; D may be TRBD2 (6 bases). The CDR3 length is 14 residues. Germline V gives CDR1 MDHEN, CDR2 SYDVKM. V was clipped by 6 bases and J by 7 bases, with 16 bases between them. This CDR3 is CASSPLSRENEQFF. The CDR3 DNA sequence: TGTGCCAGCAGCCCTCTTAGCCGGGAGAATGAGCAGTTCTTC.

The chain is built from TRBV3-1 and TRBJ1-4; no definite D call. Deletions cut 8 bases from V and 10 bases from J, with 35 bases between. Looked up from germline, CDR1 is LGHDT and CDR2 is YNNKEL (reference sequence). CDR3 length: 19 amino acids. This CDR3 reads CASCLGSAPRSPNEGKLFF. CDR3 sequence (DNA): TGTGCCAGCTGCTTAGGGTCCGCTCCTCGCTCCCCAAATGAAGGAAAACTGTTTTTT.

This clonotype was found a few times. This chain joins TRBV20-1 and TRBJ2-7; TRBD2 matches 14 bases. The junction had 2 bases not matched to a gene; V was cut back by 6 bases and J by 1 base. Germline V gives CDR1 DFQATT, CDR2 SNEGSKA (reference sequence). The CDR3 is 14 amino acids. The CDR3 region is CSAWTSGRSYEQYF. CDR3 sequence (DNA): TGCAGTGCGTGGACTAGCGGGAGGTCCTACGAGCAGTACTTC.

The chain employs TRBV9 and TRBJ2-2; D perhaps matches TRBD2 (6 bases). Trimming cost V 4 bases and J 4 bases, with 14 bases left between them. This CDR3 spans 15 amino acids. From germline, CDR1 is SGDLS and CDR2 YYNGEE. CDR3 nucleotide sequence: TGTGCCAGCAGCTCCGGGACTCGGGCCACCGGGGAGCTGTTTTTT. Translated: CASSSGTRATGELFF.

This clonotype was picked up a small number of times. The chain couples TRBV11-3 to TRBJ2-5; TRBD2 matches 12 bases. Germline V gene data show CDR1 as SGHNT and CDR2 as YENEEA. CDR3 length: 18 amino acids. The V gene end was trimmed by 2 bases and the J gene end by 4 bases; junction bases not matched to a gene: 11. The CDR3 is CASSLTRTSGTVGETQYF. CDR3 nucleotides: TGTGCCAGCAGCTTAACTCGGACTAGCGGGACGGTAGGAGAGACCCAGTACTTC.

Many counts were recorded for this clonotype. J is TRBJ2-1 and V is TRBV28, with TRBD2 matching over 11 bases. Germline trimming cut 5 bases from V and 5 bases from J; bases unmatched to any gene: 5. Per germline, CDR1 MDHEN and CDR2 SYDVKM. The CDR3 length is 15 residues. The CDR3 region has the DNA TGTGCCAGCAGTATAGGGACTAGCGGTGACAATGAGCAGTTCTTC. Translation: CASSIGTSGDNEQFF.

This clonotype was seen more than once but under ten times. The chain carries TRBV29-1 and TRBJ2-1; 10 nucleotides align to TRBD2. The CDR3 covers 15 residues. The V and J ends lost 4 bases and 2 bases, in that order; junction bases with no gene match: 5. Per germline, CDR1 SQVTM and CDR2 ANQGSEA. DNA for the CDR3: TGCAGCGTTGGGACTAGCGGACTTGCCTACAATGAGCAGTTCTTC. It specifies CSVGTSGLAYNEQFF.

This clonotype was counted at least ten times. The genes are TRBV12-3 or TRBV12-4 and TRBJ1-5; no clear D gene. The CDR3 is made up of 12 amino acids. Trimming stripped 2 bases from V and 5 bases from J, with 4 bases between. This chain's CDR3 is CASSLSDQPQHF. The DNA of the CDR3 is TGTGCCAGCAGTTTAAGTGATCAGCCCCAGCATTTT.

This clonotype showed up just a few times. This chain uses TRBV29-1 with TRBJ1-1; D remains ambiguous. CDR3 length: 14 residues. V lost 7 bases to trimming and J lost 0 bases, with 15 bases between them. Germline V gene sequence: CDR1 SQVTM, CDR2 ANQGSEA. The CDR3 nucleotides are TGCAGCGCCACCGAGCAGGCTCTGAACACTGAAGCTTTCTTT. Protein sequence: CSATEQALNTEAFF.

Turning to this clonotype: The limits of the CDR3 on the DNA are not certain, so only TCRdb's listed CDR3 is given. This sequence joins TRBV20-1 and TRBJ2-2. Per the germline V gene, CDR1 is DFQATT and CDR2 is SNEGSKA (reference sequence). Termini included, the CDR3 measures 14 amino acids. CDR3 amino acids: CSARDTNTGELFFF.

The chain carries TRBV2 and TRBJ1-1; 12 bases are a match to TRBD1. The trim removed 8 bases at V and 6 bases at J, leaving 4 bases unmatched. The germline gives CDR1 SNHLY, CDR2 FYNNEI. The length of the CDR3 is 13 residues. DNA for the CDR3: TGTGCCAGCGGAGGGACAGGGGGCCCTGAAGCTTTCTTT. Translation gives CASGGTGGPEAFF.

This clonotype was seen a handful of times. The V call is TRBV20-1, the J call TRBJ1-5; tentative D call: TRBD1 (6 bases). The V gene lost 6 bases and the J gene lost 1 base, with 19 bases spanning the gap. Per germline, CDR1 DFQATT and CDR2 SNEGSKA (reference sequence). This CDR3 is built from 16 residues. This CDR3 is CSARDTPRVSNQPQHF. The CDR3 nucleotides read TGCAGTGCGCGGGACACCCCGCGGGTGAGCAATCAGCCCCAGCATTTT.

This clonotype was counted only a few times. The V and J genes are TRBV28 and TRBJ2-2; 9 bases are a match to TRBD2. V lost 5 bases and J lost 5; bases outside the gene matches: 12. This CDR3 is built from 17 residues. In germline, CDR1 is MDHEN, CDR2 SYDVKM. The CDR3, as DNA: TGTGCCAGCAGTCACCCCCGGGCTAGCGGGGAGACCGGGGAGCTGTTTTTT. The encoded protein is CASSHPRASGETGELFF.

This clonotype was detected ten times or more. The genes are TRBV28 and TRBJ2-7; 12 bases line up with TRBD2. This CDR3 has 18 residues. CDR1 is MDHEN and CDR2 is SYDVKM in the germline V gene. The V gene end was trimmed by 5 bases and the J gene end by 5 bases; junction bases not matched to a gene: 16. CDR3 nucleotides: TGTGCCAGCAGTACGAGACAGAGCCGGACTAGCGGGATGCACGAGCAGTACTTC. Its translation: CASSTRQSRTSGMHEQYF. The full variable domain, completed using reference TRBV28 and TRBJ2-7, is DVKVTQSSRYLVKRTGEKVFLECVQDMDHENMFWYRQDPGLGLRLIYFSYDVKMKEKGDIPEGYSVSREKKERFSLILESASTNQTSMYLCASSTRQSRTSGMHEQYFGPGTRLTVT.

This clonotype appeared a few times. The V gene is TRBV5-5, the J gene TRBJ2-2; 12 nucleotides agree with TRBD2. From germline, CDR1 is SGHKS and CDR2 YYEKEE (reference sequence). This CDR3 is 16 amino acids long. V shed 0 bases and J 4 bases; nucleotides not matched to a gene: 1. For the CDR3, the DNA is TGTGCCAGCAGCTTGGGACTAGCGGGAGCCACCGGGGAGCTGTTTTTT. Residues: CASSLGLAGATGELFF.

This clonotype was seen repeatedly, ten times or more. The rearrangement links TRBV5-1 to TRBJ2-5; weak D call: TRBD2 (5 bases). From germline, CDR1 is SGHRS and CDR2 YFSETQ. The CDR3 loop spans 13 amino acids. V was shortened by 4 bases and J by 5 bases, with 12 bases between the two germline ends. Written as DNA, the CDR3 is TGCGCCAGCAGCCTAGGGAGTGTTGAGACCCAGTACTTC. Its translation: CASSLGSVETQYF. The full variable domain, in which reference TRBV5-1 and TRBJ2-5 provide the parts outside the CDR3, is KAGVTQTPRYLIKTRGQQVTLSCSPISGHRSVSWYQQTPGQGLQFLFEYFSETQRNKGNFPGRFSGRQFSNSRSEMNVSTLELGDSALYLCASSLGSVETQYFGPGTRLLVL.